A single T cell receptor beta chain is shown here with its context. This record belongs to a study of T cells in Graves' hyperthyroidism and ophthalmopathy. The TCR beta CDR3 regions underwent amplification using RNA transcripts as the source. The TCR CDR3 was amplified in a first-round RT-PCR using the HTBI primer set. TCRdb called the multiplex PCR reads again in MiXCR, with one record for every CDR3 protein. This sample has 550,000 to 600,000 distinct CDR3 sequences; around 17% occur once, and the top ten carry 18%. The CDR3 has 17 amino acids. V was trimmed by 3 bases and J by 0 bases, leaving 15 bases between them. Germline CDR1 is LNHDA and CDR2 is SQIVND (reference sequence).

Sequencing was carried out using blood. This rearrangement joins TRBV19 to TRBJ2-4; D is perhaps TRBD2 (5 bases). This sequence originates from a woman in her late teens or twenties with Graves' hyperthyroidism. The CDR3 reads CASSIPGETIAKNIQYF. The CDR3 nucleotides are TGTGCCAGTAGTATCCCCGGGGAGACTATAGCCAAAAACATTCAGTACTTC. Based on the CDR3 plus reference TRBV19 and TRBJ2-4, the full variable domain is DGGITQSPKYLFRKEGQNVTLSCEQNLNHDAMYWYRQDPGQGLRLIYYSQIVNDFQKGDIAEGYSVSREKKESFPLTVTSAQKNPTAFYLCASSIPGETIAKNIQYFGAGTRLSVL.